These 3 T cell receptor beta chains originate from one sample sequenced in a study of T cells in Graves' hyperthyroidism and ophthalmopathy (dated by TCRdb to between 2018 and 2021). Libraries were built with multiplex PCR. The listed sequencing device is Illumina HiSeq 2000. The TCR beta CDR3 regions were amplified from RNA transcripts. The first round of RT-PCR for the TCR CDR3 was performed with the HTBI primer set and the Qiagen OneStep RT-PCR kit. TCRdb took the public reads, trimmed them with fastp at Q25, ran MiXCR for clone calling and kept in-frame beta chains. Identical CDR3 proteins give one entry, which carries the most common genes and DNA. The sample table holds a few hundred thousand distinct CDR3 sequences, of which about 43% were seen once. More than 7.5% of the sample is in the top ten clones. Sequenced sample: peripheral blood or thyroid tissue (not recorded which). These receptors all stem from a woman aged 18-29 years with Graves' hyperthyroidism.

The table lists this clonotype with many counts. V is TRBV29-1 and J is TRBJ2-7, with TRBD2 identical over 15 bases. Per germline, CDR1 SQVTM and CDR2 ANQGSEA. V shed 4 bases and J 6 bases; nucleotides not matched to a gene: 7. This CDR3 region has 15 residues. The CDR3 here is CSVARTSGREAEQYF. The CDR3 bases are TGCAGCGTTGCAAGGACTAGCGGGAGGGAGGCCGAGCAGTACTTC.

This clonotype was counted at least ten times. This rearrangement joins TRBV20-1 to TRBJ1-1; D is unclear. The CDR3 length is 12 residues. V lost 2 bases and J lost 1, with 5 bases in between. Germline lookup yields CDR1 DFQATT and CDR2 SNEGSKA (reference sequence). CDR3 sequence: CSARLGNTEAFF. The CDR3 nucleotides are TGCAGTGCTAGATTAGGGAACACTGAAGCTTTCTTT.

As concerns this clonotype: A much more abundant neighbour one base away suggests this may be a read error. This sequence joins TRBV20-1 and TRBJ2-2; D possibly corresponds to TRBD2 (6 bases). CDR1 and CDR2 (germline): DFQATT, SNEGSKA (reference sequence). The CDR3 spans 13 residues. The CDR3 spells CSARDVNTGGLFF. The CDR3 bases are TGCAGTGCCAGGGATGTAAACACCGGGGGGCTGTTTTTT.